These T cell receptor beta chains were read from a single sample in a study of Graves' ophthalmopathy and Graves' hyperthyroidism. TCRdb re-derived calls from the multiplex PCR reads in MiXCR, one entry per CDR3 protein. The repertoire includes about 380,000 distinct CDR3 sequences, 15% to 19% of them detected once, and approximately 7% sits in the top ten. Sample: peripheral blood. The receptors come from a woman in her late teens or twenties with stable Graves' hyperthyroidism. The CDR3 runs from the conserved cysteine through the conserved F or W. The D gene is left open where the match is weak. Part of the rows lack a size; the others show once, few, many or a class for expanded clones.

d_call | j_call | v_call | clone_size | cdr3_aa | cdr3_nt
TRBD1 | TRBJ1-1 | TRBV12-3/TRBV12-4 | many | CASSPGQGSAFF | TGTGCCAGCAGCCCCGGACAGGGTTCGGCTTTCTTT
NA | TRBJ2-7 | TRBV29-1 | few | CSVLGGTAYEQYF | TGCAGCGTCCTTGGGGGGACCGCCTACGAGCAGTACTTC
TRBD2 | TRBJ2-7 | TRBV6-2/TRBV6-3 | once | CAAGDYSYEQYF | TGTGCCGCGGGGGACTACTCCTACGAGCAGTACTTC
TRBD1 | TRBJ2-7 | TRBV11-3 | many | CASSLERGRDEQYF | TGTGCCAGCAGCTTGGAGAGGGGGCGGGACGAGCAGTACTTC
TRBD1 | TRBJ1-2 | TRBV12-5 | few | CASGLVTGAAPYGYTF | TGTGCTAGTGGTTTGGTGACAGGGGCCGCCCCCTATGGCTACACCTTC
TRBD2 | TRBJ2-5 | TRBV6-5 | many | CASSYSWRGGQETQYF | TGTGCCAGCAGTTACTCTTGGCGGGGGGGCCAAGAGACCCAGTACTTC
TRBD1 | TRBJ2-4 | TRBV16 | few | CASSQGTGRIQYF | TGTGCCAGCAGCCAAGGGACAGGGAGGATTCAGTACTTC
NA | TRBJ1-2 | TRBV11-2 | NA | CASSSLRGGNNYGYTF | TGTGCCAGCAGCTCTCTGAGAGGGGGGAATAACTATGGCTACACCTTC
TRBD1 | TRBJ1-5 | TRBV12-3/TRBV12-4 | many | CASSKGQGMGNQPQHF | TGTGCCAGCAGTAAGGGACAGGGGATGGGTAATCAGCCCCAGCATTTT
TRBD1 | TRBJ1-3 | TRBV6-4 | many | CASRTVTTGSTGNTIYF | TGTGCCAGCAGGACAGTTACGACAGGGTCTACTGGAAACACCATATATTTT
TRBD1 | TRBJ1-5 | TRBV20-1 | many | CSARDRTGGGNQPQHF | TGCAGTGCTAGGGATAGGACAGGGGGGGGTAATCAGCCCCAGCATTTT
NA | TRBJ1-2 | TRBV9 | NA | CASSEPLGEYGYTF | TGTGCCAGCAGCGAGCCCTTGGGGGAATATGGCTACACCTTC
NA | TRBJ2-5 | TRBV3-1 | NA | CASSQREETQYF | TGTGCCAGCAGCCAAAGGGAAGAGACCCAGTACTTC
NA | TRBJ2-5 | TRBV20-1 | NA | CSARRDRQWETQYF | TGCAGTGCTAGACGGGACCGACAGTGGGAGACCCAGTACTTC
NA | TRBJ2-7 | TRBV6-2/TRBV6-3 | NA | CAISDAGEQYF | TGTGCCATCTCTGATGCTGGGGAGCAGTACTTC
NA | TRBJ1-1 | TRBV12-3/TRBV12-4 | many | CASSSGDWVNTEAFF | TGTGCCAGCAGTTCCGGGGACTGGGTGAACACTGAAGCTTTCTTT
NA | TRBJ1-5 | TRBV9 | many | CASSVGGGGQPQHF | TGTGCCAGCAGCGTCGGCGGCGGGGGGCAGCCCCAGCATTTT
NA | TRBJ2-5 | TRBV5-6 | many | CASSNGLSGETQYF | TGTGCCAGCAGCAATGGTCTGAGCGGGGAGACCCAGTACTTC
TRBD2 | TRBJ2-7 | TRBV12-3/TRBV12-4 | many | CASSLSGDAPIKQYF | TGTGCCAGCAGTCTTAGCGGGGATGCCCCTATAAAGCAGTACTTC
TRBD2 | TRBJ2-7 | TRBV5-1 | many | CASSLLGGAYEQYF | TGCGCCAGCAGCTTGTTGGGAGGGGCCTACGAGCAGTACTTC
NA | TRBJ2-7 | TRBV6-5 | many | CASSPGSIYYEQYF | TGTGCCAGCAGTCCCGGGTCCATCTACTACGAGCAGTACTTC
NA | TRBJ2-2 | TRBV7-2 | many | CASSLSRVGTGELFF | TGTGCCAGCAGCTTAAGCAGGGTCGGCACCGGGGAGCTGTTTTTT
NA | TRBJ2-5 | TRBV7-2 | NA | CASSLVHRATETQYF | TGTGCCAGCAGCTTAGTTCACAGGGCTACGGAGACCCAGTACTTC
NA | TRBJ2-2 | TRBV5-1 | NA | CASSGLPGTGELFF | TGCGCCAGCAGCGGTTTACCGGGTACCGGGGAGCTGTTTTTT
NA | TRBJ2-2 | TRBV19 | many | CASSITGTPNTGELFF | TGTGCCAGTAGTATCACCGGGACACCTAACACCGGGGAGCTGTTTTTT
NA | TRBJ2-2 | TRBV11-2 | many | CASSFPGPLSSSNTGELFF | TGTGCCAGCAGCTTCCCGGGGCCCCTAAGTTCTTCGAACACCGGGGAGCTGTTTTTT
NA | TRBJ1-2 | TRBV2 | many | CATDRDANLPWYGYTF | TGTGCCACCGACCGGGACGCAAACCTCCCATGGTATGGCTACACCTTC
NA | TRBJ1-2 | TRBV7-2 | many | CASSFVGRDNGYTF | TGTGCCAGCAGCTTTGTGGGCAGGGATAATGGCTACACCTTC
NA | TRBJ2-7 | TRBV6-1 | NA | CASSRDSSLYEQYF | TGTGCCAGCAGCCGGGACTCCTCACTCTACGAGCAGTACTTC
NA | TRBJ2-6 | TRBV20-1 | NA | CSARDFSGANVLTF | TGCAGTGCTAGAGACTTTTCTGGGGCCAACGTCCTGACTTTC
NA | TRBJ2-7 | TRBV6-2/TRBV6-3 | NA | CASSRRGGSYEQWF | TGTGCCAGCAGCCGGCGGGGCGGCTCCTACGAGCAGTGGTTC
NA | TRBJ1-2 | TRBV6-2/TRBV6-3 | many | CASSDIILSDGYTF | TGTGCCAGCAGTGATATTATCCTTAGCGATGGCTACACCTTC
TRBD2 | TRBJ2-5 | TRBV28 | NA | CASSSRLAMEVETQYF | TGTGCCAGCAGTTCGCGACTAGCGATGGAGGTGGAGACCCAGTACTTC
TRBD1 | TRBJ1-2 | TRBV20-1 | many | CSARLPRQGALGYTF | TGCAGTGCTAGACTCCCTAGACAGGGGGCGTTGGGCTACACCTTC
NA | TRBJ2-4 | TRBV6-2/TRBV6-3 | many | CATQRPGQNLAKNIQYF | TGTGCCACCCAACGACCCGGACAGAATCTAGCCAAAAACATTCAGTACTTC
NA | TRBJ1-1 | TRBV6-5 | many | CASSYGVMNTEAFF | TGTGCCAGCAGTTATGGAGTCATGAACACTGAAGCTTTCTTT
NA | TRBJ2-7 | TRBV29-1 | many | CSVEDRPGKNEQYF | TGCAGCGTTGAAGATCGCCCGGGGAAGAACGAGCAGTACTTC
TRBD2 | TRBJ2-5 | TRBV10-3 | many | CATLSGGGRQETQYF | TGTGCCACCTTGTCCGGCGGGGGGCGCCAAGAGACCCAGTACTTC
NA | TRBJ2-7 | TRBV12-3/TRBV12-4 | NA | CASNPTGTYEQYF | TGTGCCAGCAACCCGACCGGAACCTACGAGCAGTACTTC
TRBD2 | TRBJ2-2 | TRBV19 | many | CASSIGGAGELFF | TGTGCCAGTAGTATCGGGGGGGCTGGGGAGCTGTTTTTT
NA | TRBJ1-1 | TRBV9 | NA | CASSARGATEAFF | TGTGCCAGCAGCGCGCGAGGGGCCACTGAAGCTTTCTTT
NA | TRBJ1-1 | TRBV11-2 | NA | CASSSRMKGPEAFF | TGTGCCAGCAGCTCCCGTATGAAAGGGCCTGAAGCTTTCTTT
NA | TRBJ1-1 | TRBV27 | many | CASSTGGAEAFF | TGTGCCAGCAGCACGGGGGGGGCTGAAGCTTTCTTT
NA | TRBJ2-2 | TRBV10-3 | few | CAISLNTGELFF | TGTGCCATCAGCTTGAACACCGGGGAGCTGTTTTTT
NA | TRBJ1-2 | TRBV5-6 | NA | CASSPTPGQRGGYTF | TGTGCCAGCAGCCCGACCCCTGGCCAACGGGGTGGCTACACCTTC
TRBD1 | TRBJ2-2 | TRBV6-1 | many | CASSGTGTDYTGELFF | TGTGCCAGCAGTGGAACCGGGACAGATTACACCGGGGAGCTGTTTTTT
TRBD1 | TRBJ1-6 | TRBV7-9 | many | CASSPGQGMGSPLHF | TGTGCCAGCAGTCCCGGACAGGGTATGGGTTCACCCCTCCACTTT
TRBD2 | TRBJ2-3 | TRBV6-1 | many | CASTAGLADTDTQYF | TGTGCCAGCACGGCGGGACTAGCGGACACAGATACGCAGTATTTT
NA | TRBJ2-7 | TRBV18 | many | CASSPLGRRGYSYEQYF | TGTGCCAGCTCACCACTGGGAAGGAGAGGGTACTCCTACGAGCAGTACTTC
TRBD1 | TRBJ1-3 | TRBV6-5 | many | CASQITGAAGNTIYF | TGTGCCAGCCAGATAACAGGGGCAGCTGGAAACACCATATATTTT
TRBD2 | TRBJ2-7 | TRBV10-3 | many | CAISAPLAGRRNF | TGTGCCATCAGTGCACCATTAGCGGGAAGGCGGAACTTC
NA | TRBJ2-5 | TRBV28 | many | CASSRLDSTQETQYF | TGTGCCAGCAGCCGACTAGACTCCACCCAAGAGACCCAGTACTTC
NA | TRBJ1-2 | TRBV15 | many | CATSMDPSYGYTF | TGTGCCACCAGCATGGACCCTAGCTATGGCTACACCTTC
NA | TRBJ1-2 | TRBV6-2/TRBV6-3 | many | CASMRAPHGYTF | TGTGCCAGCATGAGGGCCCCTCATGGCTACACCTTC
NA | TRBJ2-2 | TRBV20-1 | many | CSATVQANTGELFF | TGCAGTGCTACGGTACAGGCCAACACCGGGGAGCTGTTTTTT
NA | TRBJ1-3 | TRBV11-2 | many | CASSSRTASSGNTIYF | TGTGCCAGCAGCTCCCGGACTGCTAGCTCTGGAAACACCATATATTTT
NA | TRBJ1-1 | TRBV12-3/TRBV12-4 | many | CASTPRTNTEAFF | TGTGCCAGCACTCCCAGGACAAACACTGAAGCTTTCTTT
NA | TRBJ2-7 | TRBV12-3/TRBV12-4 | NA | CASGESSYEQYF | TGTGCCAGCGGGGAAAGCTCCTACGAGCAGTACTTC
TRBD1 | TRBJ1-6 | TRBV27 | many | CASSLVGTGIYNSPLHF | TGTGCCAGCAGTCTGGTGGGGACAGGGATTTATAATTCACCCCTCCACTTT
NA | TRBJ1-2 | TRBV20-1 | many | CSARDWAGAPNYGYTF | TGCAGTGCTAGAGATTGGGCAGGGGCCCCGAACTATGGCTACACCTTC